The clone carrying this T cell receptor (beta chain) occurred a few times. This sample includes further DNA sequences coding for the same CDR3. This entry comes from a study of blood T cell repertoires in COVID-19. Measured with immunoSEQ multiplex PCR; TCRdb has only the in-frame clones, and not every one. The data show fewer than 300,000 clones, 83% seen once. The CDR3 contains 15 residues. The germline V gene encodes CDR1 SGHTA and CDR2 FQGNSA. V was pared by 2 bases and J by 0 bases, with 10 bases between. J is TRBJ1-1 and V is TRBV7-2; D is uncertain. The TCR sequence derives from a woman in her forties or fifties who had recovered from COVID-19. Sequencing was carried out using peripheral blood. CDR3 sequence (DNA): TGTGCCAGCAGCTTATCGGCAGCGATGAACACTGAAGCTTTCTTT. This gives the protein CASSLSAAMNTEAFF.